The source of this T cell receptor beta chain is a study of blood T cell repertoires in COVID-19 (dated by TCRdb to 2018 to 2020). Context from the whole study: Collaborator samples came from the United States, Italy and Spain and covered acute and convalescent phases of COVID-19. Nearly every sample came with metadata listing a de-identified subject ID, COVID-19 status, age in years and sex. HLA class I and class II types, where available, came from metadata supplied by the sample provider rather than from assay-based typing. A freely available public database, intended as a resource for researchers studying the immune response to SARS-CoV-2, is where the repertoires were released. The material from the prospective study consisted of cDNA or gDNA derived from T cells, B-cell-depleted T cells, or PBMCs. Deeply sampled blood TCRbeta repertoires from subjects exposed to, actively infected with, or recovered from COVID-19 were included in the dataset. Samples came from the ongoing ImmuneRACE study (first 160 participants) plus 1,254 subjects from 6 global collaborators. The investigation overall reported the following: Clinical and demographic metadata were provided uncurated, with the amount varying by source and participant.

TCRbeta CDR3 regions were amplified from genomic DNA using the immunoSEQ Assay, a bias-controlled multiplex PCR. The authors processed their data as follows. Nucleated cell counts per sample were estimated from amplification of reference gene primers within the assay. Sequence reads were collapsed and filtered to measure the absolute abundance of every unique TCRbeta CDR3 rearrangement. For each sample, productive Simpson clonality was calculated as the square root of Simpson's diversity index across productive rearrangements. TCRdb re-hosts the immuneACCESS table, in-frame sequences only. Its copies lack some clones; in the studies checked, an unresolved V gene accounts for under half of them, and the cause for the rest is not known. V, J and clone size reflect that table, while D and trimming were determined from the DNA. The sample data list about 59,000 clones, and 80% to 95% of these were observed just once. The biggest ten clones account for approximately 15% of the sample.

As for this clone: No antigen is known for it. No much larger clone exists at a distance of one base, and base qualities are not known.

Whole blood was collected in K2EDTA tubes by collaborating institutions according to the institutions' own protocols. For TCRbeta analysis, collaborators shipped samples in one of three forms: frozen whole blood, isolated PBMCs, or DNA extracted from either of those sample types. V and J are trimmed by 1 base and 4 bases, and the gene matches miss 1 base of the junction. Looking up the germline V gene yields CDR1 SGHAT and CDR2 FQNNGV. Spanning cysteine to phenylalanine, the CDR3 consists of 15 amino acids. Only the CDR3 part of the read is kept: 45 bases, read in frame from the first base. Sequencing used peripheral blood. The TCR comes from a man older than 75 with acute or convalescent COVID-19. Recombination linked TRBV11-2 to TRBJ2-3; TRBD2 fits 11 bases in the junction. The CDR3 loop reads CASSLVAGGPDTQYF. The sequence in DNA is TGTGCCAGCAGCTTAGTAGCGGGGGGGCCAGATACGCAGTATTTT.